Shown below are 10 T cell receptor beta chains from a single sample sequenced in a study of T cells in Graves' hyperthyroidism and ophthalmopathy. Amplification of TCR beta CDR3 regions was performed using RNA transcripts as template. HTBI primers were employed in a first-round RT-PCR of the TCR CDR3. In TCRdb, the multiplex PCR reads were re-called with MiXCR into one record per CDR3 protein. The sample records a few hundred thousand distinct CDR3 sequences, 16% being singletons. Sequences were obtained from blood. All receptors derive from a woman aged 30 to 39 with Graves' ophthalmopathy.

This CDR3 is CSGRSEREGRETQYF. The CDR3 DNA sequence: TGCAGTGGGAGGTCCGAGCGGGAGGGCCGGGAGACCCAGTACTTC. This chain links TRBV20-1 with TRBJ2-5, with 10 positions matching TRBD2. CDR1 DFQATT and CDR2 SNEGSKA come from the germline V gene (reference sequence). The CDR3 is 15 amino acids. Losses at the gene ends were 7 bases for V and 5 bases for J; bases not matched to a gene: 13.

This clonotype appeared a few times. For the CDR3, the DNA is TGCAGCGTTGTCAGGGAGGAACCCGGCTACACCTTC. Translating it yields CSVVREEPGYTF. This chain uses TRBV29-1 with TRBJ1-2; maybe TRBD1 (5 bases). Trimming left V 4 bases short and J 8 bases short, with 14 bases between. CDR1 is SQVTM, CDR2 ANQGSEA, per germline. The CDR3 contains 12 residues. Full variable domain (missing parts from reference TRBV29-1 and TRBJ1-2): SAVISQKPSRDICQRGTSLTIQCQVDSQVTMMFWYRQQPGQSLTLIATANQGSEATYESGFVIDKFPISRPNLTFSTLTVSNMSPEDSSIYLCSVVREEPGYTFGSGTRLTVV.

In this sample, this clonotype turned up many times. The gene calls are TRBV5-6 and TRBJ1-2; tentatively, D is TRBD1 (5 bases). The CDR3 has 16 residues. V gave up 0 bases and J gave up 4 bases, with 16 bases separating them. CDR1 and CDR2 (germline): SGHDT, YYEEEE. CDR3 amino acids: CASSLGRGTRGYGYTF. The CDR3 nucleotides are TGTGCCAGCAGCTTGGGGAGGGGCACTAGGGGCTATGGCTACACCTTC.

The J gene is TRBJ2-7, the V gene TRBV14; D not certain. V lost 1 base to trimming and J lost 0 bases, with 13 bases between them. The germline V gene has CDR1 SGHDN and CDR2 FVKESK. The CDR3 totals 16 residues. DNA of the CDR3: TGTGCCAGCAGCCAAGGTGTTAGTTACAACTCCTACGAGCAGTACTTC. This encodes CASSQGVSYNSYEQYF.

This clonotype was detected ten times or more. This chain connects TRBV30 to TRBJ2-7, with a possible D match to TRBD1 (6 bases). The CDR3 is 13 residues long. Trimming removed 1 base from V and 7 bases from J, with 14 bases in between. Looked up from germline, CDR1 is GTSNPN and CDR2 is SVGIG (reference sequence). The CDR3 sequence: CAWSASSGTEQYF. DNA of the CDR3: TGTGCCTGGAGTGCCTCAAGTGGGACAGAGCAGTACTTC.

In this sample, this clonotype turned up many times. The genes are TRBV4-1 and TRBJ2-1; 7 positions match TRBD2. The V and J ends lost 1 base and 4 bases, in that order; junction bases with no gene match: 7. The V gene's germline CDR1 is MGHRA and CDR2 YSYEKL. The CDR3 covers 16 residues. CDR3 nucleotide sequence: TGCGCCAGCAGCCAAGGGGGCGGGAGAACTTACAATGAGCAGTTCTTC. Amino acid sequence: CASSQGGGRTYNEQFF.

This clonotype showed up many times. The chain combines TRBV27 with TRBJ2-7, with D hard to call. Deletions cut 6 bases from V and 3 bases from J, with 18 bases between. The CDR3 is 15 residues long. Germline loops: CDR1 MNHEY, CDR2 SMNVEV (reference sequence). DNA for the CDR3: TGTGCCAGCAGCGACGGCCCCTATCAGGACTACGAGCAGTACTTC. Translating it yields CASSDGPYQDYEQYF.

This clonotype was detected ten times or more. The chain uses TRBV3-1 and TRBJ1-2, with 11 bases that match TRBD1. The CDR3 consists of 14 residues. From germline, CDR1 is LGHDT and CDR2 YNNKEL (reference sequence). Losses at the gene ends were 4 bases for V and 7 bases for J; bases not matched to a gene: 5. CDR3 amino acids: CASSPGQGVSGYTF. The CDR3, as DNA: TGTGCCAGCAGCCCGGGACAGGGGGTGAGTGGCTACACCTTC.

This clonotype was seen a few times. The chain couples TRBV29-1 to TRBJ2-3; maybe TRBD2 (6 bases). V dropped 3 bases and J dropped 9 bases, with 16 bases sitting between them. This CDR3 contains 13 residues. From germline, CDR1 is SQVTM and CDR2 ANQGSEA. The CDR3 region is CSVEASALSTQYF. CDR3 sequence (DNA): TGCAGCGTTGAGGCTAGCGCCTTATCGACGCAGTATTTT.

V is TRBV20-1 and J is TRBJ2-7; maybe TRBD2 (6 bases). V was trimmed by 3 bases and J by 5 bases, leaving 11 bases between them. This CDR3 has 12 residues. Germline CDR1 and CDR2: DFQATT and SNEGSKA (reference sequence). The CDR3 nucleotides are TGCAGTGCTAGGTCCGGGAGTCACGAGCAGTACTTC. Translated, it gives CSARSGSHEQYF.